This TCR beta chain was sequenced for a study of long-term antiretroviral therapy in people with HIV. Assay version v3.0 of immunoSEQ was used, and it was run at survey level. Libraries were prepared by immunoSEQ multiplex PCR; TCRdb keeps only in-frame clonotypes and omits some of them. The sample shows tens of thousands of clones, approximately 90% of them seen only once. Germline CDR1 and CDR2: MNHNS and SASEGT. V shed 7 bases and J 4 bases; nucleotides not matched to a gene: 5. The CDR3 covers 13 residues. The gene calls are TRBV6-1 and TRBJ2-7, with TRBD1 matching 9 bases. The receptor was isolated from a man aged 18 to 29 with HIV. The sample was unsorted PBMCs, taken 1.1 years after starting antiretroviral therapy. For the CDR3, the DNA is TGTGCCAGCATCCCGACAGGGGGGTACGAGCAGTACTTC. Its translation is CASIPTGGYEQYF.